This T cell receptor beta chain is drawn from a study of OX40 agonist ivuxolimab in advanced cancers. The assay was immunoSEQ multiplex PCR, and TCRdb's table has in-frame clones only and misses some. The data contain about 45,000 clones, roughly 80% of them singletons. CDR3 size: 13 residues. Germline V gives CDR1 MNHEY, CDR2 SVGAGI. Trimming shortened V by 7 bases and J by 7 bases, and 16 bases separated the two germline ends. Turning to this clone: Its antigen is not known.

Blood sampling took place at baseline, cycle 4 day 1, and cycle 7 day 1. Whole-study results and caveats: The CD4+ and CD8+ T cells in the blood had expanded clonally by week 6 at 0.1 to 3.0 mg/kg. In the 0.1-3.0 mg/kg groups, partial responders showed among the lowest expansion. A proportion of nonresponders additionally exhibited low normalized T-cell clonal expansion.

Here the sequenced sample was CD4+ or CD8+ T cells sorted from blood, taken in a trial of the OX40 agonist ivuxolimab. The chain has TRBV6-5 and TRBJ2-5, with a weak D call TRBD2 (5 bases). The sequence was collected from an adult with an advanced solid tumor such as melanoma, head and neck, liver or kidney cancer. As DNA, the CDR3 is TGTGCCAGCACCCCCTCGGGGTCAGGGACCCAGTACTTC. This translates into CASTPSGSGTQYF.